These T cell receptor beta chains were read from a single sample in a study of blood T cell repertoires in COVID-19. TCRdb keeps only in-frame clones here, not all; method: immunoSEQ multiplex PCR. The sample has approximately 90,000 clones, approximately 83% seen once; the top ten hold roughly 30%. Sequences were obtained from peripheral blood. These receptor sequences come from a woman older than 75 with active or convalescent COVID-19. CDR3s leave out the opening cysteine and the closing phenylalanine or tryptophan. A D gene is named only where the DNA matches it firmly.

d_call: .; j_call: TRBJ1-2; v_call: TRBV19; cdr3_aa: ASSIRGQIYGYT
d_call: .; j_call: TRBJ2-1; v_call: TRBV5-4; cdr3_aa: ASRLGDEQF
d_call: TRBD1; j_call: TRBJ2-7; v_call: TRBV7-9; cdr3_aa: ASSLPTGGGYEQY
d_call: .; j_call: TRBJ2-3; v_call: TRBV24-1; cdr3_aa: ATSASGTDTQY
d_call: .; j_call: TRBJ1-1; v_call: TRBV11-2; cdr3_aa: ASSLERTAIEAF
d_call: TRBD1; j_call: TRBJ2-7; v_call: TRBV19; cdr3_aa: ASSIPGTGFDEQY
d_call: .; j_call: TRBJ1-1; v_call: TRBV6-1; cdr3_aa: ASSEGPNLYTEAF
d_call: TRBD1; j_call: TRBJ1-5; v_call: TRBV5-1; cdr3_aa: ASSLEGQGFQPQH
d_call: TRBD1; j_call: TRBJ1-2; v_call: TRBV5-1; cdr3_aa: ASSLEGQVHGYT
d_call: TRBD2; j_call: TRBJ2-1; v_call: TRBV11-3; cdr3_aa: ASSLGGGVIGVDNEQF
d_call: TRBD2; j_call: TRBJ2-1; v_call: TRBV5-4; cdr3_aa: ASSLAGTIRINEQF
d_call: TRBD1; j_call: TRBJ2-7; v_call: TRBV27; cdr3_aa: ASSLFSPPGQFSYEQY
d_call: .; j_call: TRBJ1-4; v_call: TRBV10-3; cdr3_aa: AISAGLSGEKLF
d_call: .; j_call: TRBJ2-1; v_call: TRBV19; cdr3_aa: ASSPPGYNEQF